This T cell receptor beta chain is from a study of OX40 agonist ivuxolimab in advanced cancers. Regarding the complete study: Ivuxolimab, which targeted the costimulatory receptor OX40 (CD134), was an agonistic, fully human IgG2 monoclonal antibody. Prior anti-PD-1, anti-PD-L1 or anti-CTLA-4 therapy was permitted, and checkpoint inhibitors had been received by about two fifths of dose-escalation patients. In the dose-escalation cohort, around four fifths of patients were male, and the mean age was around 60 years, with a range of 23 to 79. The point of sequencing TCRbeta in the periphery was to test whether ivuxolimab changed TCR sequence diversity and drove clonal T-cell expansion. The paper covers the monotherapy dose-escalation part of the phase I ivuxolimab trial, which included N of about 56 patients. Among the roughly 50 dose-escalation patients, roughly 20 had hepatocellular carcinoma, 15 or so melanoma, 9 renal cell carcinoma and 9 head and neck cancer. Partial responses were achieved by three dose-escalation patients, of whom one had hepatocellular carcinoma and two had cutaneous melanoma. Intravenous ivuxolimab was administered to patients every 2 weeks at six dose levels: 0.01, 0.1, 0.3, 1.5, 3 and 10 mg/kg. The paper's findings and limits, for the study overall: At doses of 0.1 to 3.0 mg/kg, clonal expansion of both CD4+ and CD8+ T cells in blood was seen between baseline and week 6. Partial responders in the 0.1-3.0 mg/kg groups had among the lowest normalized peripheral clonal expansion, especially among CD8+ T cells. Low levels of normalized T-cell clonal expansion were also seen in some nonresponding patients. After ivuxolimab, expanded clones were on average more numerous among CD8+ T cells than among CD4+ T cells. Which antigens the clonally expanded peripheral T cells were specific for was not determined.

The junction carries 15 bases between V and J, which are trimmed by 2 bases and 4 bases respectively. The CDR3 covers 16 residues, taking in both the cysteine and the phenylalanine. Solely the CDR3 DNA is kept, with 48 bases framed from the first base. CDR1 and CDR2, looked up from the germline V gene, are MNHNS and SASEGT. For sequencing of the TCRbeta CDR3 region, genomic DNA was extracted from the sorted cells. The immunoSEQ Assay was used to sequence the TCRbeta CDR3 regions. In TCRdb, the immuneACCESS table is reduced to in-frame sequences with V and J assigned. These tables do not hold every clone; where another copy was compared, an unresolved V gene accounts for under half, and the others remain unexplained. The sample table contains some 19,000 clones; only one count was recorded for 65% to 70% of them. In total, the top ten clones hold roughly 13% of the sample. Patients with a history of autoimmune disease or receiving systemic immunosuppression were excluded from the trial. Peripheral blood for TCR sequencing was collected from all dose cohorts at baseline, on cycle 4 day 1, and on cycle 7 day 1. Samples came from an open-label, multicenter, first-in-human phase I dose-escalation trial of ivuxolimab. Adults with locally advanced or metastatic melanoma, renal cell, hepatocellular, or head and neck squamous cell carcinoma were enrolled in the trial. Before TCR sequencing, CD4+ and CD8+ T cells were separately sorted from peripheral blood.

Details on this clone: Its antigen remains unidentified. Base qualities are missing; no much larger clone stands one base away.

The rearranged segments are TRBV6-1 and TRBJ1-5, with no confident D gene call. The input for sequencing was CD4+ or CD8+ T cells sorted from blood, taken in a trial of the OX40 agonist ivuxolimab. This TCR was recovered from an adult with an advanced solid tumor such as melanoma, head and neck, liver or kidney cancer. DNA sequence: TGTGCCAGCAGTGAACGTGGGTTCTCGCCGAATCAGCCCCAGCATTTT. Translation gives CASSERGFSPNQPQHF.